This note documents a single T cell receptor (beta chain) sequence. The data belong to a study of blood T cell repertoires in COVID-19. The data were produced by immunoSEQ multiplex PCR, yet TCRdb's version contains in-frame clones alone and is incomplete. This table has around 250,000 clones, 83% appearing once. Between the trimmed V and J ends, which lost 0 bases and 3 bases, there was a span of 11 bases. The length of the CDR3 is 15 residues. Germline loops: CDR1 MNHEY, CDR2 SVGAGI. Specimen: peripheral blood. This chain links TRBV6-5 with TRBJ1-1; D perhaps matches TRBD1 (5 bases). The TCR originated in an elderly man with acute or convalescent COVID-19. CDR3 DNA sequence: TGTGCCAGCAGTTACTCGGGGGGTAAGGACACTGAAGCTTTCTTT. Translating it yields CASSYSGGKDTEAFF.